The sample holds many counts of the clone carrying this T cell receptor (beta chain). Its antigen is undetermined. The sample is drawn from a study of T-cell memory formation after mild COVID-19. Notes on the study in general: Certain responding clones were present in pre-infection memory, suggesting participation of cross-reactive memory. CD4+ contracting clones were mainly CM and EM; CD8+ ones, EMRA.

Germline values: CDR1 ENHRY, CDR2 SYGVKD. There are 15 residues in the CDR3. Trimming took 8 bases from V and 9 from J, leaving 20 bases between them. TCRdb re-derived calls from the 5' RACE reads in MiXCR, one entry per CDR3 protein. The data show approximately 46,000 distinct CDR3 sequences, with approximately 12% seen just once and around 24% held by the top ten. The rearrangement links TRBV10-3 to TRBJ1-6; D is undetermined. The sequenced sample consisted of PBMCs or a T cell subset sorted from them (not recorded which). This receptor was obtained from a man aged 18 to 35 who had mild COVID-19 (a few samples of this study predate the infection). Cell type and time point are not known. Here the CDR3 reads CAISKGPAIGSPLHF. DNA for the CDR3: TGTGCCATCTCCAAGGGCCCGGCCATCGGTTCACCCCTCCACTTT.